This section outlines one T cell receptor (beta chain) sequence together with its context. The data were obtained in a study of T cell changes during pregnancy in multiple sclerosis. CDR1 and CDR2 (germline): SGHVS, FNYEAQ. This CDR3 spans 19 amino acids. V was cut by 6 bases and J by 7 bases, with 28 bases left in between. Assay used: immunoSEQ multiplex PCR; TCRdb lists only in-frame clones, some missing. The table lists 30,000 to 40,000 clones, under 95% of them singletons. The TCR sequence derives from a female donor in good health, enrolled as a control in a pregnancy study. This chain joins TRBV7-6 and TRBJ1-6; a weak D match, TRBD1 (5 bases). Sequenced here: CD4+ T cells from peripheral blood mononuclear cells, sampled in the second trimester of pregnancy. CDR3 region: CASSLFPRGNSGGNSPLHF. Written as DNA, the CDR3 is TGTGCCAGCAGTTTGTTCCCCCGGGGCAACTCGGGGGGGAATTCACCCCTCCACTTT. Full variable domain (missing parts from reference TRBV7-6 and TRBJ1-6): GAGVSQSPRYKVTKRGQDVALRCDPISGHVSLYWYRQALGQGPEFLTYFNYEAQQDKSGLPNDRFSAERPEGSISTLTIQRTEQRDSAMYRCASSLFPRGNSGGNSPLHFGNGTRLTVT.